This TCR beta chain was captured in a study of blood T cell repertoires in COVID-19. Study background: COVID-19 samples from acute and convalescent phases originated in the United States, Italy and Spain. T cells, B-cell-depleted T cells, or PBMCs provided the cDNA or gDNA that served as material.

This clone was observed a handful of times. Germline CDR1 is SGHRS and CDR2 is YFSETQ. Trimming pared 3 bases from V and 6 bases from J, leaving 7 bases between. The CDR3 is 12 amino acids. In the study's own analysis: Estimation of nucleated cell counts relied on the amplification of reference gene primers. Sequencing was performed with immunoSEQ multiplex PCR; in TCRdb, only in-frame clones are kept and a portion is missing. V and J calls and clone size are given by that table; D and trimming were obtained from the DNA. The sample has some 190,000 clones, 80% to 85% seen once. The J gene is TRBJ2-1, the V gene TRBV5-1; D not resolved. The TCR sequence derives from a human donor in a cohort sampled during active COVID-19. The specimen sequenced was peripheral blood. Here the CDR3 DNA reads TGCGCCAGCAGCTACCCCAGCAATGAGCAGTTCTTC. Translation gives CASSYPSNEQFF. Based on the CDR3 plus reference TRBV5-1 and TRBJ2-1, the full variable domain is KAGVTQTPRYLIKTRGQQVTLSCSPISGHRSVSWYQQTPGQGLQFLFEYFSETQRNKGNFPGRFSGRQFSNSRSEMNVSTLELGDSALYLCASSYPSNEQFFGPGTRLTVL.